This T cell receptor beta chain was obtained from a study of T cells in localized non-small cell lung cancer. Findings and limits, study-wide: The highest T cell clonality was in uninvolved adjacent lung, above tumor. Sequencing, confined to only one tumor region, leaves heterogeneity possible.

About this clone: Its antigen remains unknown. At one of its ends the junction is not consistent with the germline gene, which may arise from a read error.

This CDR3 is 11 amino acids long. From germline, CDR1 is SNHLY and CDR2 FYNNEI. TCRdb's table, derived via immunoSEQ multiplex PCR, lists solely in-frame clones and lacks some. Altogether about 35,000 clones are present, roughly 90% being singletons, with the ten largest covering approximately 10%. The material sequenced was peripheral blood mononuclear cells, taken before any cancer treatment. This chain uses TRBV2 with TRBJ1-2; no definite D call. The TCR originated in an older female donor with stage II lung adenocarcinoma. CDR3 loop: CASREDLGFTF. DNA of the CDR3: TGTGCCAGCAGGGAGGACCTGGGCTTCACCTTC.